This T cell receptor beta chain comes out of a study of control samples from healthy donors and cancer patients. Unmatched junction bases numbered 5, after V lost 1 base and J lost 14 bases. Germline assignment: CDR1 DFQATT and CDR2 SNEGSKA (reference sequence). The length of the CDR3 is 11 residues. The protocol was immunoSEQ multiplex PCR, while the TCRdb copy is restricted to in-frame clones and leaves out a portion. The sample records approximately 60,000 clones, 80% to 95% being singletons. This chain connects TRBV20-1 to TRBJ2-5, with 9 bases aligning to TRBD1. The receptor was isolated from a man aged 30-40 years with colorectal cancer. The sequencing input was PBMCs. In nucleotides, the CDR3 is TGCAGTGCTAGAGTCCGGGACAGGGCCTACTTC. Its protein is CSARVRDRAYF.